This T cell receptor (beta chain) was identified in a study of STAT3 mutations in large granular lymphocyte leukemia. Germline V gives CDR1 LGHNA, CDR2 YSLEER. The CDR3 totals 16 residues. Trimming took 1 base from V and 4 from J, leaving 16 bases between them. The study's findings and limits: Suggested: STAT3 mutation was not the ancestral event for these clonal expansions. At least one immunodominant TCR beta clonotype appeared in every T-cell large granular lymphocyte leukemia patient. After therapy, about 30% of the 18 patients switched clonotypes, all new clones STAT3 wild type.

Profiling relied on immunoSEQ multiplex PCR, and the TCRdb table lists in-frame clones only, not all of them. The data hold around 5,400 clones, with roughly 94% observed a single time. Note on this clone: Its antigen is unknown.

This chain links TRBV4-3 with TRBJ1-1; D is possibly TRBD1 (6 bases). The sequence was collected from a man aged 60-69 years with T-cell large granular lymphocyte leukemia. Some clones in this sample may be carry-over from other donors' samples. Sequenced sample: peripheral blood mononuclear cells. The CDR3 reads CASSQVGGGDATEAFF. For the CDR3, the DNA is TGCGCCAGCAGCCAAGTAGGGGGAGGAGATGCCACTGAAGCTTTCTTT.